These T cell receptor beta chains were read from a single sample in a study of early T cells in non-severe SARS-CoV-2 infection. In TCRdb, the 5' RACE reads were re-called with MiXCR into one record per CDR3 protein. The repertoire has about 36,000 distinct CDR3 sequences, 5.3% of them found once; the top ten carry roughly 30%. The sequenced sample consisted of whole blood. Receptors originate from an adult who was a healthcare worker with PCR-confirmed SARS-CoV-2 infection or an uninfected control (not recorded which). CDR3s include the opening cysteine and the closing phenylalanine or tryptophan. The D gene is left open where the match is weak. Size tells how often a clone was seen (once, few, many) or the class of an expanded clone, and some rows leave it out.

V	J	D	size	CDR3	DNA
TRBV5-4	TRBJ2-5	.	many	CASSAGTDQETQYF	TGTGCCAGCAGCGCGGGGACGGATCAAGAGACCCAGTACTTC
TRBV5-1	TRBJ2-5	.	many	CASSLVRETQYF	TGCGCCAGCAGCTTGGTTAGGGAGACCCAGTACTTC
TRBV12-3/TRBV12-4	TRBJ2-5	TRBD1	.	CASSPGQGARETQYF	TGTGCCAGCAGCCCCGGACAGGGGGCGAGAGAGACCCAGTACTTC
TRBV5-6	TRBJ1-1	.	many	CASSLLGAGEDTEAFF	TGTGCCAGCAGCTTGCTCGGCGCAGGGGAGGACACTGAAGCTTTCTTT
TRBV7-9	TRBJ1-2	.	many	CASSLGPGRGYGYTF	TGTGCCAGCAGCTTAGGGCCGGGAAGGGGCTATGGCTACACCTTC
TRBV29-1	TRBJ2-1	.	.	CSGGAYSGRYNEQFF	TGCAGCGGGGGGGCGTATAGCGGACGCTACAATGAGCAGTTCTTC
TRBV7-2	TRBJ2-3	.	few	CASSDRAADTQYF	TGTGCCAGCAGCGACCGGGCCGCAGATACGCAGTATTTT
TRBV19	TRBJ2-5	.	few	CASSWRERQETQYF	TGTGCCAGTAGTTGGAGGGAGAGACAAGAGACCCAGTACTTC
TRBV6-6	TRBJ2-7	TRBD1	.	CASSYQRGGSYEQYF	TGTGCCAGCAGTTACCAACGAGGGGGCAGCTACGAGCAGTACTTC
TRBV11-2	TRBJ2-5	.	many	CASSPRRTIQETQYF	TGTGCCAGCAGCCCCCGTCGGACAATACAAGAGACCCAGTACTTC
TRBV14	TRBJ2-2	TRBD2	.	CASPSGLAGCRNTGELFF	TGTGCCAGCCCTAGCGGACTAGCGGGATGCCGGAACACCGGGGAGCTGTTTTTT
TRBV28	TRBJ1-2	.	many	CASSSGHGANYGYTF	TGTGCCAGCAGTTCGGGACACGGAGCTAACTATGGCTACACCTTC
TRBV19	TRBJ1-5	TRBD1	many	CASSKLRRQGTDQPQHF	TGTGCCAGTAGTAAACTCCGAAGACAGGGGACAGATCAGCCCCAGCATTTT
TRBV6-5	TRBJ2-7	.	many	CASSYAGRGEQYF	TGTGCCAGCAGTTACGCGGGCCGTGGGGAGCAGTACTTC
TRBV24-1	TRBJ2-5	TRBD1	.	CATSDFPRTGEETQYF	TGTGCCACCAGTGATTTCCCCCGGACAGGGGAAGAGACCCAGTACTTC
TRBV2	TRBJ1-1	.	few	CASRRSLGDTEAFF	TGTGCCAGCAGGAGAAGCCTGGGGGACACTGAAGCTTTCTTT
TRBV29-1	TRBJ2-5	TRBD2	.	CSVELEWSGGAADETQYF	TGCAGCGTTGAATTAGAATGGAGCGGGGGGGCCGCAGACGAGACCCAGTACTTC
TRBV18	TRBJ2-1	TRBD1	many	CASSPPDREQFF	TGTGCCAGCTCACCACCGGACAGGGAGCAGTTCTTC
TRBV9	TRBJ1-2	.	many	CASSVGFYGYTF	TGTGCCAGCAGCGTAGGATTCTATGGCTACACCTTC
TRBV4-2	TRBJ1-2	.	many	CASSQTPQGGTLNYGYTF	TGTGCCAGCAGCCAAACTCCTCAAGGGGGGACTCTTAACTATGGCTACACCTTC
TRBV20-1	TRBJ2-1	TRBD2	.	CSASVAGATYNEQFF	TGCAGTGCTAGTGTAGCGGGAGCTACCTACAATGAGCAGTTCTTC
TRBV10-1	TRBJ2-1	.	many	CASRESGHNEQFF	TGCGCCAGCAGGGAAAGTGGGCACAATGAGCAGTTCTTC
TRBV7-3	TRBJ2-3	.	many	CASSLSDELDTQYF	TGTGCCAGCAGCTTATCGGACGAGTTAGATACGCAGTATTTT
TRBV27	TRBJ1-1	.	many	CASTPGDYNTEAFF	TGTGCCAGCACCCCCGGGGATTACAACACTGAAGCTTTCTTT
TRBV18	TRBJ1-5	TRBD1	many	CASSPQGQENQPQHF	TGTGCCAGCTCACCCCAAGGACAGGAAAATCAGCCCCAGCATTTT
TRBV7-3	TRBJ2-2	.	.	CASSLMGSAGSANTGELFF	TGTGCCAGCAGCTTAATGGGGTCAGCGGGCAGCGCGAACACCGGGGAGCTGTTTTTT
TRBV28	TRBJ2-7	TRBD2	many	CASNVPGRAPTEQYF	TGTGCCAGCAACGTACCTGGGAGGGCCCCTACAGAGCAGTACTTC